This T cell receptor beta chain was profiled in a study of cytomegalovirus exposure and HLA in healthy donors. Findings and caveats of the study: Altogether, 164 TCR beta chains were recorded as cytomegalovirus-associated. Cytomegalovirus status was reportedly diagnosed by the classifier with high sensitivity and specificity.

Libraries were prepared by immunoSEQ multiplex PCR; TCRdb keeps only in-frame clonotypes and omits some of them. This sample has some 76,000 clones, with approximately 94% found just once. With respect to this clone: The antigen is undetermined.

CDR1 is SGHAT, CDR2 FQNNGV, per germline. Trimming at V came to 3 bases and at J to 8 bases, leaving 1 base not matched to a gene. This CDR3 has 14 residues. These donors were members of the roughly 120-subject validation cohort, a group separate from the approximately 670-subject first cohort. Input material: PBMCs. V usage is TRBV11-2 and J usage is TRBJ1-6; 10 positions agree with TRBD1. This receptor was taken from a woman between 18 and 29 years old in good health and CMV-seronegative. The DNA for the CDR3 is TGTGCCAGCAGCTTCGACAGGGGGCATTCACCCCTCCACTTT. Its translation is CASSFDRGHSPLHF.